The rows below give T cell receptor beta chains drawn from one sample of a study of control samples from healthy donors and cancer patients. The data were produced by immunoSEQ multiplex PCR, yet TCRdb's version contains in-frame clones alone and is incomplete. The top ten hold 1.9% of the sample, which has just under 80,000 clones, approximately 90% seen once. The sample taken for sequencing was PBMCs. These receptors were taken from a woman aged 55-69 years with head and neck cancer. The CDR3 runs from the conserved cysteine through the conserved F or W. The order of the fields is V gene, D gene, clone size, J gene, CDR3 DNA, CDR3 protein. D genes are given only for firm matches. Clone size is given for some rows only: seen once, a few or many times, or a class if the clone is expanded.

>TRBV19|NA|once|TRBJ2-5
TGTGCCAGTATGCCCCAGAACCAAGAGACCCAGTACTTC
CASMPQNQETQYF
>TRBV18|NA|once|TRBJ2-5
TGTGCCAGCTCACCACAGGGCGGCAGGGTGAAGACCCAGTACTTC
CASSPQGGRVKTQYF
>TRBV6-6|NA|NA|TRBJ1-1
TGTGCCAGCAGTTACACTAACATGAACACTGAAGCTTTCTTT
CASSYTNMNTEAFF
>TRBV7-9|NA|NA|TRBJ2-5
TGTGCCAGCAGCTTAGGGAACCCCCAAGAGACCCAGTACTTC
CASSLGNPQETQYF
>TRBV19|TRBD2|NA|TRBJ2-1
TGTGCCAGTAGTATAAGGCTAGCGGCTTACAATGAGCAGTTCTTC
CASSIRLAAYNEQFF
>TRBV19|NA|NA|TRBJ2-3
TGTGCCAGTAGTATCGGAGATACGCAGTATTTT
CASSIGDTQYF
>TRBV29-1|TRBD2|few|TRBJ2-7
TGCAGCGTCGCGAGCGGGAGCTATCCGAGGTACGAGCAGTACTTC
CSVASGSYPRYEQYF
>TRBV27|NA|NA|TRBJ1-5
TGTGCCAGCAGGGGACTGGGAAATCAGCCCCAGCATTTT
CASRGLGNQPQHF
>TRBV29-1|NA|NA|TRBJ2-5
TGCAGCGTTGAAGTAGGTCAAGAGACCCAGTACTTC
CSVEVGQETQYF
>TRBV5-1|TRBD1|NA|TRBJ2-2
TGCGCCAGCAGCTTGTACGGACAGGGAGGCACCGGGGAGCTGTTTTTT
CASSLYGQGGTGELFF
>TRBV4-2|TRBD2|NA|TRBJ2-3
TGTGCCAGCAGCCAAGAGACTAGCGGGATTGCAGCAGATACGCAGTATTTT
CASSQETSGIAADTQYF
>TRBV11-2|TRBD2|few|TRBJ2-7
TGTGCCAGCAGCTTAGATCCTAGCGGGGCTTACGAGCAGTACTTC
CASSLDPSGAYEQYF
>TRBV7-9|NA|NA|TRBJ1-4
TGTGCCAGCAGCGTACAACAGGGTGCTAATGAAAAACTGTTTTTT
CASSVQQGANEKLFF
>TRBV2|TRBD1|NA|TRBJ2-7
TGTGCCAGCAACCGACAGGGGGGCTCCTACGAGCAGTACTTC
CASNRQGGSYEQYF
>TRBV5-6|TRBD1|NA|TRBJ1-6
TGTGCCAGCAGCTTGGACCGACAGGGGCTCAGCTATAATTCACCCCTCCACTTT
CASSLDRQGLSYNSPLHF
>TRBV15|NA|NA|TRBJ2-2
TGTGCCACCAGCAGAGATCTGGTGGACACCGGGGAGCTGTTTTTT
CATSRDLVDTGELFF
>TRBV30|NA|NA|TRBJ2-3
TGTGCCTGGATAGGGACCAACACAGATACGCAGTATTTT
CAWIGTNTDTQYF
>TRBV5-3|NA|NA|TRBJ1-5
TGTGCCAGAAGCTTGGTATTTGATCAGCCCCAGCATTTT
CARSLVFDQPQHF
>TRBV7-3|TRBD2|NA|TRBJ2-1
TGTGCCAGCAGCTTAAGCGGGAGTAATAATGAGCAGTTCTTC
CASSLSGSNNEQFF
>TRBV14|NA|once|TRBJ2-7
TGTGCCAGCAGCCAATCTTCAGGTAGACAGGCACTCTTC
CASSQSSGRQALF
>TRBV6-1|TRBD2|NA|TRBJ2-1
TGTGCCAGCAGTGTAGCGGGAGGCTACAATGAGCAGTTCTTC
CASSVAGGYNEQFF
>TRBV2|NA|NA|TRBJ2-2
TGTGCCAGCAGTGAGATTCTTCCCGGGGAGCTGTTTTTT
CASSEILPGELFF
>TRBV30|TRBD1|NA|TRBJ2-5
TGTGCCTGGAGTGTAGGGACAGGGGGACGAGAGACCCAGTACTTC
CAWSVGTGGRETQYF
>TRBV6-5|TRBD2|NA|TRBJ2-1
TGTGCCAGCAGCCCAAGGCTAGCGGGAGCTTCTGAGCAGTTCTTC
CASSPRLAGASEQFF
>TRBV19|NA|NA|TRBJ1-2
TGTGCCAGTAGTTCGACAGTAACAGGTGCCTCTAACTATGGCTACACCTTC
CASSSTVTGASNYGYTF
>TRBV5-4|TRBD2|NA|TRBJ2-2
TGTGCCAGCAGCTTACTAGCGGGTGGGACCGGGGAGCTGTTTTTT
CASSLLAGGTGELFF
>TRBV6-5|NA|NA|TRBJ2-1
TGTGCCAGCACCGCAGGCGGGACCCACAATGAGCAGTTCTTC
CASTAGGTHNEQFF
>TRBV4-2|NA|few|TRBJ2-1
TGTGCCAGCAGCCAAGAGTCACAGGTTTCCTACAATGAGCAGTTCTTC
CASSQESQVSYNEQFF
>TRBV5-4|NA|NA|TRBJ2-7
TGTGCCAGCAGCTTGGATCACTCCTACGAGCAGTACTTC
CASSLDHSYEQYF
>TRBV10-3|NA|NA|TRBJ2-7
TGTGCCATCAAGTCCTCGGGGGACGACTCCTACGAGCAGTACTTC
CAIKSSGDDSYEQYF
>TRBV5-8|TRBD2|NA|TRBJ2-7
TGTGCCAGCACCCGGGGGGGCACCTCCTACGAGCAGTACTTC
CASTRGGTSYEQYF
>TRBV7-9|NA|NA|TRBJ2-7
TGTGCCAGCAGCTTACTGGGATCCTACGAGCAGTACTTC
CASSLLGSYEQYF
>TRBV15|NA|once|TRBJ1-1
TGTGCCACCAGAGAACACGTGGGGTCTTATGAAGCTTTCTTT
CATREHVGSYEAFF
>TRBV9|NA|NA|TRBJ1-5
TGTGCCAGCAGCACCAGCGAGGGCGGTCAGCCCCAGCATTTT
CASSTSEGGQPQHF
>TRBV7-9|TRBD1|NA|TRBJ1-4
TGTGCCAGCAGCCCAGGGGGCGATGCCAAGGGACTGTTTTTT
CASSPGGDAKGLFF